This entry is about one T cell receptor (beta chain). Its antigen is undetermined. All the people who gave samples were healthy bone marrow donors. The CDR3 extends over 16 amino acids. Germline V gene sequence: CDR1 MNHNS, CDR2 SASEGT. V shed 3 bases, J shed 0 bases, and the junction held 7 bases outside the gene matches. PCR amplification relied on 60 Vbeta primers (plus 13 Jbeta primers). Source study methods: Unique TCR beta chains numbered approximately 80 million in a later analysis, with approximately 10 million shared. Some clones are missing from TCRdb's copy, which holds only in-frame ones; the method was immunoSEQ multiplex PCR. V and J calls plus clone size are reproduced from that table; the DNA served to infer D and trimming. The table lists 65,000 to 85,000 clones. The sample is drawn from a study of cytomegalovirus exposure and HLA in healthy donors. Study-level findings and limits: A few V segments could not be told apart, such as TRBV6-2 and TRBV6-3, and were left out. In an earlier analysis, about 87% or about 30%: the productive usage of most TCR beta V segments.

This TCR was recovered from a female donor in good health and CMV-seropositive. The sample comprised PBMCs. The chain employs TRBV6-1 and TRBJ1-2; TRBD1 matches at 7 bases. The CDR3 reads CASSDRQGAANYGYTF. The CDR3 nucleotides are TGTGCCAGCAGTGACAGACAGGGAGCGGCTAACTATGGCTACACCTTC.